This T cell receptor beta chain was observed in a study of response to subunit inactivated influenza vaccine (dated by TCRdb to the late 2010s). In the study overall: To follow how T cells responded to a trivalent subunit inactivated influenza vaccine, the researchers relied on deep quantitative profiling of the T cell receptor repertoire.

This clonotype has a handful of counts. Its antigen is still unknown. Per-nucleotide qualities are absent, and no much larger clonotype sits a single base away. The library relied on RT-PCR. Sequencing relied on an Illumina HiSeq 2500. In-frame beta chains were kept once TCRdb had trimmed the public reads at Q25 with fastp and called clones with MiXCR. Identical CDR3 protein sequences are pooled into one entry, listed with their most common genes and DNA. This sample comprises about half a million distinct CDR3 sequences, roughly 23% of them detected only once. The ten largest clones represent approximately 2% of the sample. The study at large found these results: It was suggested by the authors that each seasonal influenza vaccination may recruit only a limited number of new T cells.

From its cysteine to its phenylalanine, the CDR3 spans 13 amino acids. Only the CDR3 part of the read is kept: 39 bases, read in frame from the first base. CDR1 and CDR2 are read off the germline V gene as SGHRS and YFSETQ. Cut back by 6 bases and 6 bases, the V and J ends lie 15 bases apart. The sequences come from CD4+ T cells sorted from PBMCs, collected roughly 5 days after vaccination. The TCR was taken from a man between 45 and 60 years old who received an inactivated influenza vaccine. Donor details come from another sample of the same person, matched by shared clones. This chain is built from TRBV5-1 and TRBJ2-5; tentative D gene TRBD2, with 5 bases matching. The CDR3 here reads CASIGSTGKTQYF. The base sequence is TGCGCCAGCATTGGGTCGACGGGGAAGACCCAGTACTTC.